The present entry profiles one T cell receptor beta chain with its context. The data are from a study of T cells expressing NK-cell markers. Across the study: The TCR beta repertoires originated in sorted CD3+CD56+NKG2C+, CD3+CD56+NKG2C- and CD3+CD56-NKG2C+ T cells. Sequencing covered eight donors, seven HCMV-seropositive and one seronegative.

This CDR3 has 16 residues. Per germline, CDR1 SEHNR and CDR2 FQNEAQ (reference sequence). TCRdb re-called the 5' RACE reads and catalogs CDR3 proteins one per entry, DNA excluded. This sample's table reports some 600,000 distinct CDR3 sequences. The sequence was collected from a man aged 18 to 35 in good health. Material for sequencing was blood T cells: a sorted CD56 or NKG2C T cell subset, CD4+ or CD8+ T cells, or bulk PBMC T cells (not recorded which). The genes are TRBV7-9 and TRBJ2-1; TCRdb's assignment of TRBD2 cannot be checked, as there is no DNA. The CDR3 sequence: CASSLHLSGIYNEQFF.